Included here is one T cell receptor (beta chain) sequence, with context. The CDR3 totals 14 residues. Germline loops: CDR1 KGHDR, CDR2 SFDVKD. Between the trimmed V and J ends, which lost 5 bases and 7 bases, there was a span of 14 bases. The participants were between 18 and 89 years old and came from 20 to 30 US areas. Using immunoSEQ multiplex PCR, the repertoire was profiled, and TCRdb retains in-frame clones only, with some absent. The sample contains about 220,000 clones, roughly 80% of which appear only once. The data stem from a study of blood T cell repertoires in COVID-19. The chain carries TRBV24-1 and TRBJ2-1; D uncertain. Sequenced sample: PBMCs or T cells enriched from blood (not recorded which). This receptor was obtained from a middle-aged woman with acute COVID-19. DNA of the CDR3: TGTGCCACCAGTGGAGTGGGTCTGCGGAATGAGCAGTTCTTC. This translates into CATSGVGLRNEQFF.